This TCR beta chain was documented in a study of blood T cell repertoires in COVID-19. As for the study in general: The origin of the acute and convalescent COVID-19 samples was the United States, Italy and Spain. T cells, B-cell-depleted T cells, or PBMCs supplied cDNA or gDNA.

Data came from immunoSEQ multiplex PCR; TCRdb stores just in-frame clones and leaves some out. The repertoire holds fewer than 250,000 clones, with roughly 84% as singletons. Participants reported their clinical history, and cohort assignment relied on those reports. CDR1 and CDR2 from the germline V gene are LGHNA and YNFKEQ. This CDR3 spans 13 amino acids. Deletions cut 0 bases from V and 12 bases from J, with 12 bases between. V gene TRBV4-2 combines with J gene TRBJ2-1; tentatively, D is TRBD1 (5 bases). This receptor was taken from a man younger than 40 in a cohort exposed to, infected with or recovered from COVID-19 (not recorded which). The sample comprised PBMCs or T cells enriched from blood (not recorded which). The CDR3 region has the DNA TGTGCCAGCAGCCAAGATCCAGGGCGCCTGCAGTTCTTC. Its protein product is CASSQDPGRLQFF.